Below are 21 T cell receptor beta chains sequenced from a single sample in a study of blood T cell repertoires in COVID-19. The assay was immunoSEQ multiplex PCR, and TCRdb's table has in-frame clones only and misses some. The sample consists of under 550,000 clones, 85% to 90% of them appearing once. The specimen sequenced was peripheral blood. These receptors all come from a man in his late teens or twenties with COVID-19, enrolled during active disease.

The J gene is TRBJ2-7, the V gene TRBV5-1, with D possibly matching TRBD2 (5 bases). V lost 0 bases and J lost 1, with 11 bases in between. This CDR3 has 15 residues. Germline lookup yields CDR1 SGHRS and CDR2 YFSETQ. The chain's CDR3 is CASSLGLAESYEQYF. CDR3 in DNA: TGCGCCAGCAGCTTGGGGCTAGCCGAATCCTACGAGCAGTACTTC.

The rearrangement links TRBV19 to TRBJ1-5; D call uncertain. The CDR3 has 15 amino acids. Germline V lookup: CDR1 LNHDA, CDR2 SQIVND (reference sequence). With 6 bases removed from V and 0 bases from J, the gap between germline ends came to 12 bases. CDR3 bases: TGTGCCAGTAGCATCCGAGGCGGTAGCAATCAGCCCCAGCATTTT. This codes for CASSIRGGSNQPQHF.

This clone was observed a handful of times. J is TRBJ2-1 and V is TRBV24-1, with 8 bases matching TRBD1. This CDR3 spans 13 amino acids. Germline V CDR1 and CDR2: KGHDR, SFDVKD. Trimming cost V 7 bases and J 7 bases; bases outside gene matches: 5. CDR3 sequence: CATRDRAVNEQFF. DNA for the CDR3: TGTGCCACCAGGGACAGGGCGGTGAATGAGCAGTTCTTC.

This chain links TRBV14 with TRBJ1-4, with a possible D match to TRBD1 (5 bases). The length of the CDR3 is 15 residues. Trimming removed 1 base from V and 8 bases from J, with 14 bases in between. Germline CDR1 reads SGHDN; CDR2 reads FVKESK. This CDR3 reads CASSQGTFAEEKLFF. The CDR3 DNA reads TGTGCCAGCAGCCAAGGGACATTCGCGGAGGAAAAACTGTTTTTT.

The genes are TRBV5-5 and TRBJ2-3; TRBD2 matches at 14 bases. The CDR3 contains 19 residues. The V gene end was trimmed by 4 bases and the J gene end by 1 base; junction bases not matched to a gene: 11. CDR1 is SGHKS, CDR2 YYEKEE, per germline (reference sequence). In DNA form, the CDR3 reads TGTGCCAGCAGCCCGGGACTAGCGGGGGCCTTAAAACGCACAGATACGCAGTATTTT. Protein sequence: CASSPGLAGALKRTDTQYF.

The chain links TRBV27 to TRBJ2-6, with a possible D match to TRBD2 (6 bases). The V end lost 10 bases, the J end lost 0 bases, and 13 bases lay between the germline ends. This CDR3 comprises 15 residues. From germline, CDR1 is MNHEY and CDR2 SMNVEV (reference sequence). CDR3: CATGTPSSGANVLTF. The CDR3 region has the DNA TGTGCCACCGGGACTCCAAGCTCTGGGGCCAACGTCCTGACTTTC.

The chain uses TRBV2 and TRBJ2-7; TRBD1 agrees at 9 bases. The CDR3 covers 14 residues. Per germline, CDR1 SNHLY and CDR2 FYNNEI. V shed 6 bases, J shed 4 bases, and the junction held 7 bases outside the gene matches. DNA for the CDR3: TGTGCCAGCAGCTCCCGGGACAGGGTGTACGAGCAGTACTTC. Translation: CASSSRDRVYEQYF.

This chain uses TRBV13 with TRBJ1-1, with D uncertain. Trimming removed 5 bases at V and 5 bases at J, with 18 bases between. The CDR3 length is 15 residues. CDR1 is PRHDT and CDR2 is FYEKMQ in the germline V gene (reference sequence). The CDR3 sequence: CASSQASFFVTEAFF. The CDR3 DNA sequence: TGTGCCAGCAGCCAAGCGTCCTTTTTCGTAACTGAAGCTTTCTTT. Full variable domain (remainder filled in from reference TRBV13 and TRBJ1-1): AAGVIQSPRHLIKEKRETATLKCYPIPRHDTVYWYQQGPGQDPQFLISFYEKMQSDKGSIPDRFSAQQFSDYHSELNMSSLELGDSALYFCASSQASFFVTEAFFGQGTRLTVV.

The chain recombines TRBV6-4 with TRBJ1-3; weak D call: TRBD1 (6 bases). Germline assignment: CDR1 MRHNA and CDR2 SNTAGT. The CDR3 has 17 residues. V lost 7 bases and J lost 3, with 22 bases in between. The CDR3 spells CASITLEGGARGNTIYF. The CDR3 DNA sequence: TGTGCCAGCATAACCTTAGAGGGGGGGGCGCGTGGAAACACCATATATTTT.

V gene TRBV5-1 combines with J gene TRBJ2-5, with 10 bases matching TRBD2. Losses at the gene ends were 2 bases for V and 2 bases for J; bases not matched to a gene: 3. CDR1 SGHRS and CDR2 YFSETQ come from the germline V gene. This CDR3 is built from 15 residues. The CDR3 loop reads CASSLAGGRQETQYF. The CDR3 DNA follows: TGCGCCAGCAGCTTAGCGGGGGGGCGACAAGAGACCCAGTACTTC.

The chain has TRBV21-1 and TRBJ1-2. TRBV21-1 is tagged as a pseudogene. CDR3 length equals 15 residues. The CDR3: CASSGRRWTNYGYTF. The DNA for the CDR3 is TGTGCCAGCAGCGGGAGAAGGTGGACGAACTATGGCTACACCTTC.

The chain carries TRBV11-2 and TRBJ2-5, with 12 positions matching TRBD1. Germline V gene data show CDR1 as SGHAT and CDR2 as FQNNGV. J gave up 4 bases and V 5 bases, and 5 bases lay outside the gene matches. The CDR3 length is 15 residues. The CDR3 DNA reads TGTGCCAGCAGCCGGGACAGGGGGCGGGGAGAGACCCAGTACTTC. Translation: CASSRDRGRGETQYF.

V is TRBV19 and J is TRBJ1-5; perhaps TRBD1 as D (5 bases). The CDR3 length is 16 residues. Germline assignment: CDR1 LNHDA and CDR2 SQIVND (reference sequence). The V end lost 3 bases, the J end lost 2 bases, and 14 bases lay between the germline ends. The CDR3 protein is CASSILHLGGNQPQHF. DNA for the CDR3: TGTGCCAGTAGTATTCTCCATTTAGGGGGCAATCAGCCCCAGCATTTT.

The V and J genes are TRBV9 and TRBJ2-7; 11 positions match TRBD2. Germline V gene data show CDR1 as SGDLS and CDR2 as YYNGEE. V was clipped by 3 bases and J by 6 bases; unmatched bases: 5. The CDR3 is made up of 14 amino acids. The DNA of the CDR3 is TGTGCCAGCAGCGGGGGGACTAGCGGACTCGAGCAGTACTTC. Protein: CASSGGTSGLEQYF.

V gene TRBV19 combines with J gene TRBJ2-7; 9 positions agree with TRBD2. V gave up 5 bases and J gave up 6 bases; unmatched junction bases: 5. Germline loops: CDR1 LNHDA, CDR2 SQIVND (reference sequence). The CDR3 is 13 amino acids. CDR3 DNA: TGTGCCAGTAGTTTTAGCGGGAGAGGCGAGCAGTACTTC. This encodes CASSFSGRGEQYF. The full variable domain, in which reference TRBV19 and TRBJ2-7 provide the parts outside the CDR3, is DGGITQSPKYLFRKEGQNVTLSCEQNLNHDAMYWYRQDPGQGLRLIYYSQIVNDFQKGDIAEGYSVSREKKESFPLTVTSAQKNPTAFYLCASSFSGRGEQYFGPGTRLTVT.

DNA of the CDR3: TGTGCCAGCTCAGCGGGGACTAGCGGGGTCGGGGGTGAGCAGTTCTTC. It encodes CASSAGTSGVGGEQFF. The chain couples TRBV18 to TRBJ2-1, with TRBD2 matching 13 bases. The germline V gene has CDR1 KGHSH and CDR2 LQKENI. The CDR3 runs 16 residues. After removal of 5 bases from V and 9 bases from J, the junction contained 10 bases not matched to a gene.

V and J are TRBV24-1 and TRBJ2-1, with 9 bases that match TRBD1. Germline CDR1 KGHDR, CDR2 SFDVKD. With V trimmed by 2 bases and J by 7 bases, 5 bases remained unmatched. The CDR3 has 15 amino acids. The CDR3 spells CATSDWGQGLNEQFF. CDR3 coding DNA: TGTGCCACCAGTGATTGGGGACAGGGCCTGAATGAGCAGTTCTTC.

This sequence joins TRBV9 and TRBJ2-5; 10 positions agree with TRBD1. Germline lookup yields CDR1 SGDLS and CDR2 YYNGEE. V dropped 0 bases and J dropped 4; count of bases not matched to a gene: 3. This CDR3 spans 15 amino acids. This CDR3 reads CASSVGQGAGETQYF. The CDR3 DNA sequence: TGTGCCAGCAGCGTAGGACAGGGGGCTGGAGAGACCCAGTACTTC.

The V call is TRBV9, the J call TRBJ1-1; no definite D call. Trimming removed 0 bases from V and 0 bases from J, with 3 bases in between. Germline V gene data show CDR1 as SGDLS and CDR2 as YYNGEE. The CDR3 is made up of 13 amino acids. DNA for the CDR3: TGTGCCAGCAGCGTAGCTATGAACACTGAAGCTTTCTTT. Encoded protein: CASSVAMNTEAFF.

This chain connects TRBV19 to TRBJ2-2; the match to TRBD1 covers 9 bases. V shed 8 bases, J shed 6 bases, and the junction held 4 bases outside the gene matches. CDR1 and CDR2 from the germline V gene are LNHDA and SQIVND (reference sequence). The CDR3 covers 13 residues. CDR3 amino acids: CASAGTGSGELFF. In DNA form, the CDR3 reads TGTGCCAGTGCCGGGACAGGGTCCGGGGAGCTGTTTTTT.

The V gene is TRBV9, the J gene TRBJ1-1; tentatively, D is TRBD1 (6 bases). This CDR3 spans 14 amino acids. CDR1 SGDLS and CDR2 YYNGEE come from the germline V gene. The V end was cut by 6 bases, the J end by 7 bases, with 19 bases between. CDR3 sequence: CASTATGRHHEAFF. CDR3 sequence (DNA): TGTGCCAGCACAGCTACAGGGAGACACCATGAAGCTTTCTTT.